The entry below describes one T cell receptor beta chain. The antigen it recognizes is unknown. Per-nucleotide qualities are absent, and no much larger clonotype sits a single base away. The cohort comprised around 690 healthy bone marrow donors. At the time of sampling, all cohort members were nominally healthy, though unrecorded immune exposures were likely present. The donor tested CMV seronegative and was one of the 352 seronegative cohort members. Each donor provided a peripheral blood sample, and peripheral blood mononuclear cells were used for TCR beta sequencing. Genomic DNA was extracted from the blood cell samples with the Qiagen DNeasy Blood Extraction Kit. This sample was included in a study of cytomegalovirus exposure and HLA in healthy donors (dated by TCRdb to about 2017). Background on the whole study: According to an earlier analysis of 587 of the donors, some 180 million T cells yielded roughly 100 million unique TCR beta sequences and 276 Gb of sequence data. An early release covering around 630 HLA-typed donors comprised 250 to 350 gigabases of sequencing data and roughly 85 million unique TCR sequences. Of the approximately 370 genotyped donors, approximately 81% were placed in the genetic ancestry cluster associated with self-reported Caucasian donors. The study aimed to test whether signatures of past pathogen exposure could be identified by cataloging public T cell receptors. The T cell repertoires of some 700 subjects were profiled by immunosequencing and related to cytomegalovirus serostatus. Along with the roughly 700-subject first cohort, a separate validation cohort of 120 different subjects was used. To predict cytomegalovirus infection status, the study brought together high-throughput TCR immunosequencing, statistical association of individual TCRs with disease status, and machine learning. To study patterns of TCR occurrence, a later analysis re-analyzed previously published TCR beta repertoires from around 660 donors and added high-resolution HLA genotyping. In the later analysis, no new phenotypic data were used to find candidate immune exposures; instead, reliance was placed on TCR beta sequences and their occurrence across donors. To decide whether each TCR beta V gene segment behaved as functional or pseudogenic, an earlier analysis of 587 of the donors relied on high-throughput TCR beta sequencing. Alongside the repertoire data, information on donor age, sex, ethnicity and CMV serostatus was compiled. A later genetic analysis used genome-wide SNP genotypes for about three fifths of the 666 donors, treating that subset as a discovery cohort. Every repertoire in the discovery cohort had been generated on one and the same sequencing platform. HLA typing covered class I and class II loci at four-digit resolution. Typing coverage differed by locus: A, B, C, DRB1 and DQB1 were typed in about 620-640 donors, DQA1 in approximately 520, DPA1 in roughly 590, and DPB1 in 450 to 490. Because of strong linkage in the cohort, roughly five DR-DQ haplotypes were treated as single units for association and clustering. Across some 400 genotyped donors of the cohort, an average of roughly 230,000 unique TCR beta nucleotide sequences per donor were sequenced, and roughly 20% of those sequences were non-productive. Overall results and qualifications from the work: While some public TCRs were present in many individuals, most TCR sequences turned up only very rarely across donors. In a later analysis, around 17,000 TCR beta sequences were associated with specific HLA alleles at a false discovery rate of 0.05. A later genetic analysis reported fewer N-insertions in productive TCRs among donors in an Asian-associated ancestry cluster than the roughly 620-donor mean. A total of 150 to 200 TCR beta chains were listed by the study as associated with cytomegalovirus. Because HLA typing was missing for some donors at each locus, association tests included only the typed subset. Linkage disequilibrium might explain the correlated functional status among segregating V segments, but an unknown experimental factor could not be ruled out. The authors suggested that the approach could potentially be generalized to other disease states and immunological phenotypes. When HLA alleles, especially DR and DQ, strongly co-occurred, attributing TCR associations to individual alleles was difficult. In vitro tests confirmed that a few of the cytomegalovirus-associated TCR beta chains recognize cytomegalovirus antigens. A later analysis found that HLA-associated TCR beta chains were more clonally expanded and had lower generation probabilities than equally common non-associated chains. A cluster of highly shared sequence variants was judged likely to represent a technical artifact of the sequencing pipeline. In both the original and validation cohorts, the classifier was reported to diagnose cytomegalovirus status with high specificity and sensitivity. In a later genetic analysis, a missense DCLRE1C variant was associated with V-gene and J-gene trimming of TCR beta chains, and the association was replicated in an independent cohort. According to a later analysis, parvovirus B19, influenza, CMV and Epstein-Barr virus appeared linked to several top co-occurrence clusters. The only immune exposure information available for the cohort was CMV serostatus. A later analysis found that TCR association rates varied across HLA loci, with DRB1 alleles showing the most associated TCRs and HLA-C alleles the fewest. In this cohort, only TCR beta chains were sequenced, and detectable features were limited by the absence of alpha or paired-chain data. Roughly uniform sequencing depth across donors was assumed in presence/absence analyses, although this assumption may not hold. Because counts were too low, about 18 rarely observed V segments, including chromosome 9 orphons, were excluded from the earlier analysis of around 640 of the donors. In a later analysis, most CMV-associated TCR beta chains were found to appear HLA-restricted, with HLA associations seemingly driven largely by CMV exposure. In an earlier analysis of 450 to 750 of the donors, most TCR beta V segments appeared in productive rearrangements about 87% or about 30% of the time, broadly matching IMGT annotations. A further reported finding was that TCR beta sequences accurately predicted the HLA-A and HLA-B alleles for most subjects in the first cohort.

Library preparation was by the immunoSEQ multiplex PCR assay. For the multiplex PCR, a mixture combining 60 forward primers for TCR Vbeta segments and 13 reverse primers for TCR Jbeta segments was used. A multiplex PCR assay on genomic DNA amplified the CDR3 region of rearranged TCR beta genes. The amplified TCR beta libraries were sequenced on the Illumina HiSeq System as 87-base-pair reads. In the authors' own workflow: A later analysis counted about 80 million unique TCR beta chains across the 600 to 850 repertoires, and some 11 million of these chains were shared by at least two donors. To remove PCR and sequencing errors, raw reads were error-corrected and collapsed into unique sequences using a nearest-neighbor algorithm that merged closely related sequences. Alignment of CDR3 sequences to IMGT reference sequences was used to assign V, D and J gene segments. For a sequence to be retained, at least a six-nucleotide match to both a V gene segment and a J gene segment was required. A rearrangement counted as productive if the CDR3 had no stop codons and remained in frame with V and J, and every other rearrangement counted as non-productive. CDR3 was defined by IMGT convention, running from the second conserved V-encoded cysteine to the conserved J-encoded phenylalanine. The earlier analysis of 550 to 650 of the donors excluded any sequence lacking an unambiguous match to a single V gene segment. In an earlier analysis of a few hundred of the donors, V segments were called functional above 56.7% productive rearrangements and were called segregating when the between-donor standard deviation exceeded 5%. A statistical classification framework was developed to diagnose cytomegalovirus status using the catalog of TCR beta chain sequences. A later analysis assigned V and J genes by comparing TCR nucleotide sequences with IMGT/GENE-DB human TR gene sequences. Using the TCRdist pipeline, a later analysis assigned CDR3 sequences along with most-parsimonious VDJ recombination scenarios. A later analysis defined each TCR beta chain by its CDR3 amino acid sequence plus V-gene family, and excluded reads lacking a unique V-gene family. As a way to deal with suspected cross-contamination and a sequencing artifact, a later analysis dropped approximately 570 nucleotide sequences that were highly shared and had low generation probability. In a later analysis, a clonal expansion index for each public chain was calculated from normalized within-repertoire ranks of inferred template counts. Generation probabilities in a later analysis came from a VDJ recombination model fitted to out-of-frame rearrangements, and those results were checked against IGoR. Hypergeometric tests were used in a later analysis to score TCR-TCR, TCR-HLA and TCR-CMV co-occurrence, with a repertoire-size bias correction applied to the TCR pairs. In a later analysis, false discovery rates were estimated by permuting HLA or CMV assignments 20 times. In a later analysis, co-occurring TCRs were grouped using DBSCAN, and TCRdist sequence similarity was added for clustering within HLA-allele-positive subsets. Repertoires with fewer than 30,000 or more than 120,000 public chains, plus five repertoires with anomalous nucleotide sharing, were excluded from co-occurrence clustering. TCRdb mirrors the immuneACCESS table, restricted to in-frame sequences. Some clones are absent from its copies; in checked studies, under half trace to an unresolved V gene, and the reason for the others is unknown. For V, J and clone size, that table is used; D and trimming come from the DNA. The sample table records about 140,000 clones; roughly 73% of these occur just once. In total, the top ten clones hold about 3.1% of the sample.

The specimen sequenced was PBMCs. The clonotype comes from a man aged 40-55 years in good health and CMV-seronegative.

The DNA sequence follows: TGCGCCAGCAGCCTATCGACAGGGACCACTGAAGCTTTCTTT. Protein translation: CASSLSTGTTEAFF. The chain couples TRBV4-3 to TRBJ1-1, with 7 bases in between that match TRBD1. Trimming leaves V shorter by 4 bases and J shorter by 4 bases, with the junction holding 6 bases beyond the gene matches. Including cysteine and phenylalanine, the CDR3 has 14 amino acids. Just the 42-base CDR3 DNA is kept, in frame starting at base 1. CDR1 and CDR2, looked up from the germline V gene, are LGHNA and YSLEER.